This entry features one T cell receptor (beta chain) sequence. The data stem from a study of blood T cell repertoires in COVID-19. Study details: Material from acute and convalescent COVID-19 was sourced from the United States, Italy and Spain. PBMCs, B-cell-depleted T cells, or T cells provided the cDNA or gDNA that made up the material.

It was during active infection that Seattle patients were enrolled and then longitudinally followed. V was clipped by 0 bases and J by 3 bases, with 15 bases between them. Germline lookup yields CDR1 SGDLS and CDR2 YYNGEE. The CDR3 runs to 16 residues. As originally analysed: Reference gene primer amplification in the assay estimated nucleated cell counts. Sequenced by immunoSEQ multiplex PCR; TCRdb stores in-frame clones only, minus some. V and J calls plus clone size are reproduced from that table; the DNA served to infer D and trimming. This repertoire shows approximately 53,000 clones, 81% found once; its top ten account for under 25%.

The chain couples TRBV9 to TRBJ2-5; a possible D gene is TRBD1 (6 bases). The TCR sequence derives from a woman over 75 with COVID-19, enrolled during active disease. Sequenced material: peripheral blood. CDR3 in DNA: TGTGCCAGCAGCGTAGCCGCGGCCAGGGGAGAAGAGACCCAGTACTTC. Amino acids: CASSVAAARGEETQYF.